This T cell receptor beta chain derives from a study of T cell repertoires in cytomegalovirus infection (dated by TCRdb to the late 2010s). Background for the entire study: Peptide stimulations targeted recently identified HLA-C-restricted CMV epitopes, whose presentation resists viral immunomodulation, together with well-studied HLA-B-restricted epitopes. Because public TCR beta signatures pointed to carriage of CMV infection together with the matching HLA type, the HLA type of each donor mattered for the analysis. What the study reported, not specific to this receptor: The ex vivo response was dominated by HLA-C-restricted CMV-specific TCR beta clonotypes, and the single most frequent clonotype in two of eight donors was supplied by these HLA-C-restricted clonotypes. In both this cohort and an independent cohort of several hundred donors, the cumulative frequency of public TCR beta family members distinguished carriers of CMV infection plus the relevant HLA type.

Reading the label with the study, this specimen's treatment or condition is: in vitro stimulation with specific CMV peptide epitopes to enrich CMV-specific T cells. The cysteine opens and the phenylalanine closes a CDR3 of 16 amino acids. The sequence is cut down to CDR3 DNA, 48 bases in frame from base 1. For CDR1 and CDR2, the germline V gene lists MNHEY and SVGAGI. V and J are truncated by 5 bases and 1 base respectively, leaving an intervening sequence of 16 bases. A remark on this clonotype: Its antigen has not been determined. No per-base quality is available; no much larger clone lies one base away.

The data were produced on an Illumina HiSeq 1500. The public reads were quality trimmed at Q25 with fastp and then assembled into clones with MiXCR by TCRdb, keeping productive beta chains. A single entry per CDR3 protein holds the most common genes and DNA from its merged rows. The sample table holds 370,000 or so distinct CDR3 sequences, of which about a third were seen once. In total, the top ten clones hold about 13% of the sample. The specimen comprised cultured PBMCs, sampled from culture after CMV antigen stimulation. The source is a human donor in good health (CMV status not recorded). Some clones in this sample may be carry-over from other donors' samples. Here the chain combines TRBV6-5 and TRBJ2-3, and possibly TRBD2, on 6 matching bases. CDR3 protein: CASSALGTARTDTQYF. Here is the DNA: TGTGCCAGCAGTGCCCTGGGGACTGCTCGCACAGATACGCAGTATTTT.